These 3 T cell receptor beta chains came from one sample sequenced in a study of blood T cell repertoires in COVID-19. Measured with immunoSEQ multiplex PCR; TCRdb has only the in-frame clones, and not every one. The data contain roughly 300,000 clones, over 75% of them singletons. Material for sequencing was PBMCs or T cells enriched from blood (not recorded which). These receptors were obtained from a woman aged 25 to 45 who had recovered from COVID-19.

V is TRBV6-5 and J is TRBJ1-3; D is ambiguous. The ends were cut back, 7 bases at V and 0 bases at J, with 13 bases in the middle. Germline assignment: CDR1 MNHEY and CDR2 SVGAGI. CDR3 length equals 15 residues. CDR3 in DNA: TGTGCCAGCAAGCGGGCCGCACTCTCTGGAAACACCATATATTTT. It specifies CASKRAALSGNTIYF.

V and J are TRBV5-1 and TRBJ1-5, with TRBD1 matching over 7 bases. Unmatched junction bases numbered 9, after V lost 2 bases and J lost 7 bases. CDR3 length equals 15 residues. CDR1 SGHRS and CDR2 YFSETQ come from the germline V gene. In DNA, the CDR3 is TGCGCCAGCAGCTTAACAGGGGAGACGGGGCAGCCCCAGCATTTT. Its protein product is CASSLTGETGQPQHF.

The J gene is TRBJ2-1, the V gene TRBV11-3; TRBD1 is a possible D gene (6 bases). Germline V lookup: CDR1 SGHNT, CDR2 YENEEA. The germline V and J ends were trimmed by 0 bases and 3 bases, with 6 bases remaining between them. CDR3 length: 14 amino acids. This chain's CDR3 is CASSLEGGYNEQFF. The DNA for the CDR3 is TGTGCCAGCAGCTTAGAAGGGGGCTACAATGAGCAGTTCTTC.